These 17 T cell receptor beta chains originate from one sample sequenced in a study of cytomegalovirus exposure and HLA in healthy donors. Some clones are missing from TCRdb's copy, which holds only in-frame ones; the method was immunoSEQ multiplex PCR. The table shows over 100,000 clones, with about 95% occurring only once. What was sequenced was PBMCs. Receptor source: a woman between 18 and 29 years old in good health and CMV-seronegative.

The chain employs TRBV6-4 and TRBJ2-2; D is possibly TRBD2 (5 bases). The CDR3 runs to 15 residues. CDR1 and CDR2 (germline): MRHNA, SNTAGT. Trimming pared 3 bases from V and 1 base from J, leaving 9 bases between. CDR3 residues: CASSEWGENTGELFF. DNA of the CDR3: TGTGCCAGCAGTGAATGGGGAGAGAACACCGGGGAGCTGTTTTTT.

V gene TRBV4-1 combines with J gene TRBJ1-6; D is possibly TRBD1 (6 bases). V lost 1 base, J lost 5 bases, and 9 bases lay in between. The V gene's germline CDR1 is MGHRA and CDR2 YSYEKL. CDR3 size: 15 residues. CDR3 nucleotide sequence: TGCGCCAGCAGCCAAGGACAGGCCGATAATTCACCCCTCCACTTT. Amino acid sequence: CASSQGQADNSPLHF.

In regard to this clone: At one end the junction does not follow the germline gene, possibly because of a read error. V usage is TRBV7-7 and J usage is TRBJ2-3; 10 nucleotides agree with TRBD2. The CDR3 length is 16 residues. CDR1 and CDR2 (germline): SSHAT, FNYEAQ (reference sequence). CDR3 sequence: CASSLEASGGIDTQYF. The CDR3 nucleotides are TGTGCTAGCAGCTTGGAGGCTAGCGGGGGTATAGATACGCAGTATTTT.

The genes are TRBV4-2 and TRBJ2-4; D is undetermined. Germline assignment: CDR1 LGHNA and CDR2 YNFKEQ. V lost 4 bases and J lost 3, with 16 bases in between. The CDR3 length is 16 residues. The DNA of the CDR3 is TGTGCCAGCAGCCCCGAGGCATTCTTGGACAAAAACATTCAGTACTTC. As protein: CASSPEAFLDKNIQYF.

The chain is built from TRBV7-9 and TRBJ2-5; D is perhaps TRBD2 (6 bases). This CDR3 is 18 amino acids long. Trimming took off 1 base at V and 1 base at J, with 19 bases between the two ends. Germline-derived CDR1 and CDR2 are SEHNR and FQNEAQ (reference sequence). The CDR3 here is CASSLGLFRLAAQETQYF. CDR3 nucleotides: TGTGCCAGCAGCTTAGGGCTTTTTCGTTTAGCGGCCCAAGAGACCCAGTACTTC.

The J gene is TRBJ2-3, the V gene TRBV2, with 8 positions matching TRBD1. Trimming removed 1 base from V and 0 bases from J; junction bases left unmatched: 9. Germline assignment: CDR1 SNHLY and CDR2 FYNNEI. The length of the CDR3 is 18 residues. CDR3 bases: TGTGCCAGCAGTGAAGAGGCAGGGGGCACCGCTAGCACAGATACGCAGTATTTT. Its translation: CASSEEAGGTASTDTQYF.

This clone was seen just once. This chain joins TRBV27 and TRBJ2-2; D call uncertain. This CDR3 contains 13 residues. Germline V gene lookup returns CDR1 MNHEY and CDR2 SMNVEV (reference sequence). V was pared by 3 bases and J by 6 bases, with 8 bases between. CDR3 sequence: CASSFARPGELFF. For the CDR3, the DNA is TGTGCCAGCAGTTTTGCCAGGCCCGGGGAGCTGTTTTTT.

This clone was detected a few times. The chain joins TRBV19 to TRBJ1-4, with unresolved D. The CDR3 spans 12 residues. Trimming took off 9 bases at V and 13 bases at J, with 18 bases between the two ends. Germline lookup yields CDR1 LNHDA and CDR2 SQIVND (reference sequence). CDR3 protein: CASSSLGQPLFF. For the CDR3, the DNA is TGTGCCAGCTCATCTCTGGGCCAACCACTGTTTTTT. Using reference TRBV19 and TRBJ1-4 for the parts outside the CDR3, the full variable domain is DGGITQSPKYLFRKEGQNVTLSCEQNLNHDAMYWYRQDPGQGLRLIYYSQIVNDFQKGDIAEGYSVSREKKESFPLTVTSAQKNPTAFYLCASSSLGQPLFFGSGTQLSVL.

This chain uses TRBV5-1 with TRBJ2-7, with no clear D. Trimming removed 0 bases at V and 3 bases at J, with 10 bases between. Per the germline V gene, CDR1 is SGHRS and CDR2 is YFSETQ. This CDR3 region has 14 residues. CDR3 loop: CASSLVVANYEQYF. CDR3 nucleotide sequence: TGCGCCAGCAGCTTGGTGGTAGCCAACTACGAGCAGTACTTC.

This clone was recorded once. The J gene is TRBJ1-6, the V gene TRBV4-3, with no clear D. The CDR3 consists of 18 residues. The ends were cut back, 0 bases at V and 1 base at J, with 13 bases in the middle. Germline lookup yields CDR1 LGHNA and CDR2 YSLEER. CDR3 in DNA: TGCGCCAGCAGCCAAGATGGTGGGCCGGCATCCTATAATTCACCCCTCCACTTT. This translates into CASSQDGGPASYNSPLHF.

This clone was found once. The chain has TRBV7-2 and TRBJ2-3; TRBD2 might be the D (6 bases). This CDR3 contains 15 residues. Per germline, CDR1 SGHTA and CDR2 FQGNSA. Deletions cut 7 bases from V and 2 bases from J, with 16 bases between. CDR3 nucleotide sequence: TGTGCCAGCACTCCTTTAGCGGTTCCCACAGATACGCAGTATTTT. Its translation: CASTPLAVPTDTQYF.

The chain is built from TRBV9 and TRBJ2-3, with 10 bases fitting TRBD2. Germline values: CDR1 SGDLS, CDR2 YYNGEE. Trimming removed 2 bases from V and 5 bases from J; junction bases left unmatched: 11. The CDR3 totals 17 residues. The chain's CDR3 is CASSVLAGAGGGDTQYF. CDR3 DNA: TGTGCCAGCAGCGTGCTAGCGGGAGCAGGGGGGGGAGATACGCAGTATTTT.

The CDR3 sequence: CASSSTGEGSGNTIYF. CDR3 bases: TGCGCCAGCAGCTCGACAGGGGAAGGATCTGGAAACACCATATATTTT. V gene TRBV5-1 combines with J gene TRBJ1-3, with 8 bases aligning to TRBD1. CDR1 and CDR2 from the germline V gene are SGHRS and YFSETQ. V dropped 3 bases and J dropped 1; count of bases not matched to a gene: 6. This CDR3 has 16 residues.

This chain links TRBV4-3 with TRBJ2-2; D not certain. In germline, CDR1 is LGHNA, CDR2 YSLEER. This CDR3 contains 15 residues. The V and J ends lost 0 bases and 4 bases respectively, with 9 bases between them. This CDR3 reads CASSQDTVRTGELFF. As DNA, the CDR3 is TGCGCCAGCAGCCAAGATACGGTACGCACCGGGGAGCTGTTTTTT.

The rearrangement joins TRBV6-4 to TRBJ2-3, with 10 nucleotides matching TRBD2. The CDR3 spans 15 residues. CDR1 and CDR2 (germline): MRHNA, SNTAGT. V lost 4 bases, J lost 5 bases, and 6 bases stayed unmatched. CDR3 coding DNA: TGTGCCAGCAGTGTTCTAGCGGGAGAGGGAGATACGCAGTATTTT. This sequence encodes CASSVLAGEGDTQYF.

In its sample, this clone was seen once. This chain connects TRBV29-1 to TRBJ2-7; D remains ambiguous. Germline CDR1 reads SQVTM; CDR2 reads ANQGSEA. The CDR3 consists of 14 residues. The ends were cut back, 3 bases at V and 5 bases at J, with 17 bases in the middle. For the CDR3, the DNA is TGCAGCGTTGATTCCGCAACTACGATAAACGAGCAGTACTTC. It is translated as CSVDSATTINEQYF.

CDR3 sequence (DNA): TGTGCCATCAGTGAGTCGACTAGCGGTCAGAGCTCTGGGGCCAACGTCCTGACTTTC. It translates to CAISESTSGQSSGANVLTF. The V call is TRBV10-3, the J call TRBJ2-6; 9 nucleotides agree with TRBD2. Germline-derived CDR1 and CDR2 are ENHRY and SYGVKD. Trimming removed 0 bases from V and 0 bases from J; junction bases left unmatched: 6. The CDR3 has 19 amino acids.